One sample yielded the 15 T cell receptor beta chains listed below, sequenced in a study of control samples from healthy donors and cancer patients. Clones were read by immunoSEQ multiplex PCR, and TCRdb kept only the in-frame ones, dropping some. The repertoire holds fewer than 150,000 clones, with approximately 90% as singletons. The sequencing input was blood. The receptors were sampled from a woman younger than 30 in good health.

This chain joins TRBV4-2 and TRBJ1-5; 7 bases map to TRBD1. The V gene end was trimmed by 0 bases and the J gene end by 5 bases; junction bases not matched to a gene: 7. Germline loops: CDR1 LGHNA, CDR2 YNFKEQ. The CDR3 runs to 16 residues. Here the CDR3 reads CASSQDGRTGYQPQHF. DNA for the CDR3: TGTGCCAGCAGCCAAGATGGTCGGACAGGATATCAGCCCCAGCATTTT.

This clone appeared a few times. The rearrangement links TRBV21-1 to TRBJ1-2. TRBV21-1 is an annotated pseudogene. CDR3 size: 15 residues. DNA of the CDR3: TGTGCCAGCAGCAAAGGGGGGACGGCGGACTATGGCTACACCTTC. Its protein product is CASSKGGTADYGYTF.

The chain employs TRBV28 and TRBJ2-7; 7 bases line up with TRBD1. Per the germline V gene, CDR1 is MDHEN and CDR2 is SYDVKM. Losses at the gene ends were 8 bases for V and 4 bases for J; bases not matched to a gene: 14. The CDR3 is 15 residues long. The CDR3 nucleotides read TGTGCCAGCTGGGCACGAGAGGGGGCGAGGTACGAGCAGTACTTC. It yields the protein CASWAREGARYEQYF.

The V and J genes are TRBV9 and TRBJ2-3; no clear D gene. From germline, CDR1 is SGDLS and CDR2 YYNGEE. Deletions cut 2 bases from V and 6 bases from J, with 10 bases between. The CDR3 covers 13 residues. The CDR3 loop reads CASSVSTRDTQYF. The CDR3 nucleotides read TGTGCCAGCAGCGTTTCCACTCGGGATACGCAGTATTTT.

This chain uses TRBV15 with TRBJ2-7, with TRBD2 as a possible D gene (5 bases). Germline loops: CDR1 LNHNV, CDR2 YYDKDF (reference sequence). Trimming stripped 0 bases from V and 4 bases from J, with 19 bases between. The CDR3 consists of 17 residues. The CDR3 region is CATSRDLGRRKVYEQYF. For the CDR3, the DNA is TGTGCCACCAGCAGAGATTTGGGCAGGAGGAAGGTATACGAGCAGTACTTC.

The chain joins TRBV5-1 to TRBJ2-7, with a possible D match to TRBD2 (6 bases). The CDR3 sequence is 15 residues long. Germline V CDR1 and CDR2: SGHRS, YFSETQ. Trimming took off 6 bases at V and 5 bases at J, with 21 bases between the two ends. The CDR3, as DNA: TGCGCCAGCAAACCTCAGACTAGTAATATTCACGAGCAGTACTTC. This encodes CASKPQTSNIHEQYF.

Concerning this clone itself: Compared with germline, one end of the junction differs, possibly owing to a read error. The V and J genes are TRBV12-3 or TRBV12-4 and TRBJ2-4; D possibly corresponds to TRBD1 (6 bases). The CDR3 has 11 residues. The CDR3 nucleotides read TGTGCCAGCAGACACAGGGCCCTTACTTCCTTC. Amino acid sequence: CASRHRALTSF.

This clone was detected once. V gene TRBV25-1 combines with J gene TRBJ2-4; D may be TRBD1 (5 bases). V shed 6 bases and J shed 3 bases, with 9 bases lying between them. Looked up from germline, CDR1 is MGHDK and CDR2 is SYGVNS. The CDR3 is made up of 13 amino acids. This chain's CDR3 is CASRDNGKNIQYF. DNA of the CDR3: TGTGCCAGCAGGGACAATGGCAAAAACATTCAGTACTTC.

V usage is TRBV19 and J usage is TRBJ1-1; D is unclear. Trimming left V 3 bases short and J 3 bases short, with 8 bases between. Germline assignment: CDR1 LNHDA and CDR2 SQIVND (reference sequence). CDR3 length: 13 residues. For the CDR3, the DNA is TGTGCCAGTAGTATGAGGCTAGACACTGAAGCTTTCTTT. The encoded protein is CASSMRLDTEAFF.

The chain combines TRBV4-3 with TRBJ2-6; 8 bases fit TRBD1. CDR1 is LGHNA, CDR2 YSLEER, per germline. CDR3 length: 16 amino acids. With V trimmed by 0 bases and J by 9 bases, 7 bases remained unmatched. CDR3 sequence reads: CASSQDRGQGGNVLTF. DNA for the CDR3: TGCGCCAGCAGCCAAGATCGCGGACAGGGCGGCAACGTCCTGACTTTC.

Turning to this clone: The same CDR3 is also encoded by other DNA sequences in this sample. The V and J genes are TRBV30 and TRBJ1-6, with D possibly being TRBD1 (5 bases). Germline values: CDR1 GTSNPN, CDR2 SVGIG (reference sequence). The CDR3 sequence is 13 residues long. V lost 5 bases and J 10 bases, leaving 15 bases between the germline ends. DNA for the CDR3: TGTGCCTGGGGGACGGGATTAGGATCACCCCTCCACTTT. Protein sequence: CAWGTGLGSPLHF.

This clone was observed a single time. The rearrangement links TRBV28 to TRBJ1-2; D is ambiguous. Trimming pared 6 bases from V and 6 bases from J, leaving 14 bases between. From germline, CDR1 is MDHEN and CDR2 SYDVKM. The CDR3 has 13 amino acids. The chain's CDR3 is CASSDTVIDGYTF. CDR3 nucleotides: TGTGCCAGCAGCGATACCGTTATCGATGGCTACACCTTC.

The V call is TRBV12-3 or TRBV12-4, the J call TRBJ2-1; D is undetermined. The CDR3 runs to 11 residues. V lost 1 base to trimming and J lost 10 bases, with 5 bases between them. CDR3 coding DNA: TGTGCCAGCAGTTTAGGAGTCGAGCAGTTCTTC. It is translated as CASSLGVEQFF.

The chain joins TRBV5-1 to TRBJ1-1; 9 bases match TRBD1. Germline-derived CDR1 and CDR2 are SGHRS and YFSETQ. The CDR3 is 15 residues long. With 3 bases clipped from V and 3 bases from J, the junction kept 6 bases outside the gene matches. Here the CDR3 DNA reads TGCGCCAGCAGCTCCTGGACAGGGGAGGACACTGAAGCTTTCTTT. Protein sequence: CASSSWTGEDTEAFF.

This clone was detected only once. The V and J genes are TRBV21-1 and TRBJ2-7; the table names TRBD2, a call not compared with the DNA. TRBV21-1 is deemed a pseudogene. The CDR3 runs to 17 residues. CDR3 sequence: CASSKVWTSGGSGEQYF. CDR3 coding DNA: TGTGCCAGCAGCAAAGTGTGGACTAGCGGGGGCTCGGGCGAGCAGTACTTC.